A single sample is the source of the 7 T cell receptor beta chains below, sequenced in a study of cytotoxic CD8 clonotypes in ibrutinib-treated CLL. Sequencing used immunoSEQ multiplex PCR; TCRdb keeps in-frame clones, though not all of them. The sample shows about 29,000 clones, 62% of them seen only once. The starting material was PBMCs, obtained before ibrutinib treatment. The receptors here all came from a human donor with chronic lymphocytic leukemia.

The chain carries TRBV6-4 and TRBJ2-3, with TRBD2 identical over 11 bases. CDR1 and CDR2 from the germline V gene are MRHNA and SNTAGT. The CDR3 has 15 amino acids. V shed 3 bases, J shed 4 bases, and the junction held 3 bases outside the gene matches. In nucleotides, the CDR3 is TGTGCCAGCAGTGAAAATAGCGGGGGGGCAGATACGCAGTATTTT. It encodes CASSENSGGADTQYF.

This chain uses TRBV6-1 with TRBJ2-5; tentatively, D is TRBD1 or TRBD2 (6 bases each). The CDR3 sequence is 14 residues long. Trimming cost V 8 bases and J 5 bases, with 18 bases left between them. Germline V CDR1 and CDR2: MNHNS, SASEGT. Written as DNA, the CDR3 is TGTGCCAGCGATCCGGGGGCGGGTGGGGAGACCCAGTACTTC. It translates to CASDPGAGGETQYF.

The J gene is TRBJ2-1, the V gene TRBV7-6, with 14 bases aligning to TRBD2. V dropped 3 bases and J dropped 6; count of bases not matched to a gene: 1. Germline V CDR1 and CDR2: SGHVS, FNYEAQ. The CDR3 is 15 residues long. CDR3 loop: CASSLTSGRGNEQFF. The CDR3 DNA is TGTGCCAGCAGCTTGACTAGCGGGAGGGGCAATGAGCAGTTCTTC.

This rearrangement joins TRBV5-8 to TRBJ2-3, with 9 nucleotides matching TRBD2. V lost 4 bases to trimming and J lost 4 bases; unmatched junction nucleotides: 10. Germline CDR1 reads SGHTS; CDR2 reads YDEGEE. The CDR3 is made up of 16 amino acids. CDR3 bases: TGTGCCAGCAGCGCCAGCCCTAGCGGGGAGCCAGATACGCAGTATTTT. As protein: CASSASPSGEPDTQYF.

J is TRBJ2-3 and V is TRBV5-4; the D is unclear. V dropped 0 bases and J dropped 4 bases, with 12 bases sitting between them. The CDR3 contains 15 residues. CDR1 and CDR2 (germline): SGHNT, YYREEE (reference sequence). In nucleotides, the CDR3 is TGTGCCAGCAGCTTGGATTGGGGTTACTCAGATACGCAGTATTTT. Translated, it gives CASSLDWGYSDTQYF.

This chain joins TRBV6-6 and TRBJ1-3, with no clear D. The germline CDR1 and CDR2 sequences are MNHNY and SVGAGI (reference sequence). This CDR3 has 15 residues. Trimming took off 6 bases at V and 0 bases at J, with 12 bases between the two ends. The CDR3 reads CASSPRGNSGNTIYF. The DNA of the CDR3 is TGTGCCAGCAGCCCCCGGGGAAACTCTGGAAACACCATATATTTT.

In its sample, this clone was seen a few times. The chain has TRBV5-4 and TRBJ2-4; the D is unclear. Germline loops: CDR1 SGHNT, CDR2 YYREEE (reference sequence). The ends were cut back, 0 bases at V and 1 base at J, with 5 bases in the middle. The CDR3 has 14 residues. This chain's CDR3 is CASSLAWAKNIQYF. CDR3 in DNA: TGTGCCAGCAGCTTGGCCTGGGCCAAAAACATTCAGTACTTC. Drawing the rest from reference TRBV5-4 and TRBJ2-4, the complete variable domain is ETGVTQSPTHLIKTRGQQVTLRCSSQSGHNTVSWYQQALGQGPQFIFQYYREEENGRGNFPPRFSGLQFPNYSSELNVNALELDDSALYLCASSLAWAKNIQYFGAGTRLSVL.